A single T cell receptor (beta chain) is shown here with its context. The sample is drawn from a study of blood T cell repertoires in COVID-19. Across the whole study: The United States, Italy and Spain were the sources of the acute and convalescent COVID-19 samples. Nucleic acid was either cDNA or gDNA, and it came from T cells, B-cell-depleted T cells, or PBMCs.

Per the authors' pipeline: Estimation of nucleated cell counts was performed using reference gene primer amplification. The method was immunoSEQ multiplex PCR; TCRdb's version includes in-frame clones alone and lacks a portion of them. V, J and clone size are taken as reported in that table, and D and trimming were inferred from the DNA itself. The table records about 120,000 clones, approximately 81% of them present only once. Germline V lookup: CDR1 SGHRS, CDR2 YFSETQ. The germline V and J ends were trimmed by 2 bases and 8 bases, with 20 bases remaining between them. This CDR3 is built from 16 residues.

The sample consisted of peripheral blood. The gene calls are TRBV5-1 and TRBJ2-1; D may be TRBD1 (6 bases). The clonotype was recovered from a middle-aged man with active or convalescent COVID-19. The CDR3 is CASSFLTGTPLDEQFF. DNA for the CDR3: TGCGCCAGCAGCTTTTTAACCGGGACACCCCTCGATGAGCAGTTCTTC.